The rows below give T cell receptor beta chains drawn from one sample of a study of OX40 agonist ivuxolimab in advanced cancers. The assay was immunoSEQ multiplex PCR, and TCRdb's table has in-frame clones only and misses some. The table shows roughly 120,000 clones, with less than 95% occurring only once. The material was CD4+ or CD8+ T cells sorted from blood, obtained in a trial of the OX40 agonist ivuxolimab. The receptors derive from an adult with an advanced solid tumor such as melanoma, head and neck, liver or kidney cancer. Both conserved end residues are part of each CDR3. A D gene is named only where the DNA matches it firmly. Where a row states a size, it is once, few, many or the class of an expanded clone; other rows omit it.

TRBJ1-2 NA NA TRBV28 CASQWTGTGYTF TGTGCCAGCCAATGGACCGGAACGGGCTACACCTTC
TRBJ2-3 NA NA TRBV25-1 CASSATWADTQYF TGTGCCAGCAGTGCAACTTGGGCAGATACGCAGTATTTT
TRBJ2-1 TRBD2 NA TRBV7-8 CASSVTGTSGPYEQFF TGTGCCAGCAGCGTAACCGGGACTAGCGGACCTTATGAGCAGTTCTTC
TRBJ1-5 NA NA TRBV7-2 CASSRQENQPQHF TGTGCCAGCAGTAGACAGGAAAATCAGCCCCAGCATTTT
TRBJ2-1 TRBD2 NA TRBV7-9 CASSLEAGGPYNEQFF TGTGCCAGCAGCTTAGAGGCGGGAGGGCCGTACAATGAGCAGTTCTTC
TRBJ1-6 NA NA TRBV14 CASSQDGGSYNSPLHF TGTGCCAGCAGCCAAGATGGGGGCTCCTATAATTCACCCCTCCACTTT
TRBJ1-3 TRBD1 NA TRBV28 CASSPGQGAPGNTIYF TGTGCCAGCAGTCCCGGACAGGGGGCTCCTGGAAACACCATATATTTT
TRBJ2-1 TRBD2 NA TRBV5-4 CASRPSGSSYNEQFF TGTGCCAGCAGACCTAGCGGGAGCTCCTACAATGAGCAGTTCTTC
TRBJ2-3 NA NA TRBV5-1 CASSLDRASTDTQYF TGCGCCAGCAGCTTGGACAGGGCTAGCACAGATACGCAGTATTTT
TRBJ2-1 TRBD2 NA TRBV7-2 CASSPTSATYNEQFF TGTGCCAGCAGCCCGACTAGCGCGACGTACAATGAGCAGTTCTTC
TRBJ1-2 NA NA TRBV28 CASSPDNRQSGGYTF TGTGCCAGCAGTCCTGATAATAGACAGTCCGGTGGCTACACCTTC
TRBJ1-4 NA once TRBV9 CASSLGQTTNEKLFF TGTGCCAGCAGCCTCGGACAGACAACTAATGAAAAACTGTTTTTT
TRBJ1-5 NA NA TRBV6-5 CASSYPYDQPQHF TGTGCCAGCAGTTACCCGTATGATCAGCCCCAGCATTTT
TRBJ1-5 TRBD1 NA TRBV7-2 CASSSTGGPQPQHF TGTGCCAGCAGCTCCACAGGGGGACCTCAGCCCCAGCATTTT
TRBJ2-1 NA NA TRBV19 CASSVGVRWNEQFF TGTGCCAGTAGTGTCGGGGTCCGTTGGAATGAGCAGTTCTTC
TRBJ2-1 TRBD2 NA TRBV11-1 CASSLGLAINEQFF TGTGCCAGCAGCTTGGGACTAGCGATCAATGAGCAGTTCTTC
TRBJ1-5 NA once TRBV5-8 CASSWGPNGNQPQHF TGTGCCAGCAGTTGGGGCCCCAATGGCAATCAGCCCCAGCATTTT
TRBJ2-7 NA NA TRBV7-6 CASSLRAGIYEQYF TGTGCCAGCAGCTTAAGGGCAGGAATCTACGAGCAGTACTTC
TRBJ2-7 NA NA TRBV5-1 CASSLSGTLYEQYF TGTGCCAGCAGCCTTTCCGGGACACTTTACGAGCAGTACTTC
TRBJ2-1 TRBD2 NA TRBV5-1 CASGFVAGEGNEQFF TGCGCCAGCGGGTTTGTAGCGGGAGAGGGGAATGAGCAGTTCTTC
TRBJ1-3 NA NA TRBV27 CASSSRDTIYF TGTGCCAGCAGTTCTCGGGACACCATATATTTT
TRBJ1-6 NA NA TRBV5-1 CASSLAQRDNSPLHF TGCGCCAGCAGCTTAGCACAGCGAGATAATTCACCCCTCCACTTT
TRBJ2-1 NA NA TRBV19 CASARGGTYNEQFF TGTGCCAGTGCGAGAGGGGGTACATACAATGAGCAGTTCTTC
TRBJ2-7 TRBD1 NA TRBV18 CASSLFDRDEQYF TGTGCCAGCTCACTCTTCGACAGGGACGAGCAGTACTTC
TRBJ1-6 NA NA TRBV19 CASSIGGGYSYNSPLHF TGTGCCAGTAGTATAGGTGGCGGGTACTCCTATAATTCACCCCTCCACTTT
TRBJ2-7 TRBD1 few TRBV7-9 CASSLTGDEQYF TGTGCCAGCAGCCTAACAGGGGACGAGCAGTACTTC
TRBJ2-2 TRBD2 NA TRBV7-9 CASRFTSENTGELFF TGTGCCAGCAGGTTCACTAGCGAAAACACCGGGGAGCTGTTTTTT
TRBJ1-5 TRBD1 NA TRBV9 CASSAGQGWNQPQHF TGTGCCAGCAGCGCCGGACAGGGGTGGAATCAGCCCCAGCATTTT
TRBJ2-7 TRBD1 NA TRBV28 CASTPQDRVAEQYF TGTGCCAGCACGCCGCAGGACAGGGTTGCCGAGCAGTACTTC
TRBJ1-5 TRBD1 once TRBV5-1 CASSLGGTGNQPQHF TGCGCCAGCAGCTTGGGTGGGACAGGAAATCAGCCCCAGCATTTT
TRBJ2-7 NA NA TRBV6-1 CASSREYEQYF TGTGCCAGCAGTAGAGAATACGAGCAGTACTTC
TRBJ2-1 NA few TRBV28 CASIPLGVPDNEQFF TGTGCCAGCATCCCCCTGGGGGTTCCGGACAATGAGCAGTTCTTC
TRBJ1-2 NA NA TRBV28 CASGQGGYGYTF TGTGCCAGCGGCCAAGGGGGATATGGCTACACCTTC
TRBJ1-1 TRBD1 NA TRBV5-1 CASSARLQGPNTEAFF TGCGCCAGCAGCGCGCGATTACAGGGGCCCAACACTGAAGCTTTCTTT
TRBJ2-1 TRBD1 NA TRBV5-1 CASSLGQGYNEQFF TGCGCCAGCAGCCTGGGACAGGGTTACAATGAGCAGTTCTTC
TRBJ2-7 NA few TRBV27 CASSLSAGPREQYF TGTGCCAGCAGTTTATCCGCCGGGCCAAGGGAGCAGTACTTC
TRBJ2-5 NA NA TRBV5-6 CASSLGSGEETQYF TGTGCCAGCAGCTTGGGTTCAGGGGAGGAGACCCAGTACTTC
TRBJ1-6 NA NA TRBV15 CATSSDLANSPLHF TGTGCCACCAGCAGCGACCTCGCTAATTCACCCCTCCACTTT
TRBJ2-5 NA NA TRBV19 CASSKPGHQQETQYF TGTGCCAGTAGCAAGCCGGGACACCAACAAGAGACCCAGTACTTC
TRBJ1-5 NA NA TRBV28 CASTPTEGYNQPQHF TGTGCCAGCACCCCTACAGAGGGGTACAATCAGCCCCAGCATTTT
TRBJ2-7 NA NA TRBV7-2 CASSPSRPLYEQYF TGTGCCAGCAGCCCCTCGAGGCCCCTCTACGAGCAGTACTTC
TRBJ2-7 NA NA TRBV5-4 CASSLSGSSYEQYF TGTGCCAGCAGCTTGTCCGGGAGCTCCTACGAGCAGTACTTC
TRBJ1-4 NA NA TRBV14 CASSQATGFPTNEKLFF TGTGCCAGCAGCCAAGCAACAGGGTTCCCAACTAATGAAAAACTGTTTTTT
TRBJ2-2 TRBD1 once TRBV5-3 CARSFRQGLSTGELFF TGTGCCAGAAGCTTCAGACAGGGTTTGAGCACCGGGGAGCTGTTTTTT
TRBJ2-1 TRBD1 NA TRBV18 CASSPGTASYNEQFF TGTGCCAGCTCACCTGGGACAGCCTCCTACAATGAGCAGTTCTTC
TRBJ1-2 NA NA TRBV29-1 CSGLRGQDGYTF TGCAGCGGGCTACGGGGGCAGGATGGCTACACCTTC
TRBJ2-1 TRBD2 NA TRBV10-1 CASSGFSGSLPHTYEQFF TGCGCCAGCAGTGGGTTTAGCGGGAGTCTCCCACACACCTATGAGCAGTTCTTC
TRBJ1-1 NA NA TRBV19 CASSIRGGVNTEAFF TGTGCCAGTAGTATTCGGGGGGGCGTGAACACTGAAGCTTTCTTT
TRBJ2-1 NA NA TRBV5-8 CASSLGESSYNEQFF TGTGCCAGCAGCTTGGGGGAAAGCTCCTACAATGAGCAGTTCTTC
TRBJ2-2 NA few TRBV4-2 CASSPGHLTNTGELFF TGTGCCAGCAGCCCCGGCCACCTTACGAACACCGGGGAGCTGTTTTTT
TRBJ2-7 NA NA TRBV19 CASNPAGRDYEQYF TGTGCCAGTAATCCGGCGGGGAGAGACTACGAGCAGTACTTC
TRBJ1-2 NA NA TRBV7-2 CASSLGRPNYGYTF TGTGCCAGCAGCTTGGGGCGACCTAACTATGGCTACACCTTC
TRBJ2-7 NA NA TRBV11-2 CASSPDRFSNEQYF TGTGCCAGCAGCCCTGACAGATTTTCTAACGAGCAGTACTTC
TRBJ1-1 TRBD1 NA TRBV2 CASTLLTGGAAFF TGTGCCAGCACCCTCTTGACAGGGGGTGCAGCTTTCTTT
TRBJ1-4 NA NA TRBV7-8 CASSLVPNEKLFF TGTGCCAGCAGCTTAGTCCCAAATGAAAAACTGTTTTTT